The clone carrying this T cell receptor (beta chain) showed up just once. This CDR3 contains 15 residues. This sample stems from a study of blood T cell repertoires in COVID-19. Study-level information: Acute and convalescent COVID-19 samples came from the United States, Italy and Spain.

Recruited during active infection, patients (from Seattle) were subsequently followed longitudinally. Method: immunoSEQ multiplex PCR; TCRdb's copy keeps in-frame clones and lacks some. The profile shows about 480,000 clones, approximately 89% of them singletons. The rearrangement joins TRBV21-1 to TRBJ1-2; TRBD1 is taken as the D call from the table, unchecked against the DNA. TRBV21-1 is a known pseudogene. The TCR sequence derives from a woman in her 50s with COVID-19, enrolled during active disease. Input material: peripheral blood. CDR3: CASSKEGRELYGYTF. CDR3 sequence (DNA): TGTGCCAGCAGCAAAGAGGGCAGGGAATTATATGGCTACACCTTC.